This section outlines one TCR beta chain sequence together with its context. These data are taken from a study of blood T cell repertoires in COVID-19. The wider study: Italy, Spain and the United States were the sources of the convalescent and acute COVID-19 samples. PBMCs, B-cell-depleted T cells, or T cells were the source of the cDNA or gDNA that made up the material.

Original analysis: For nucleated cells, counts were estimated from reference gene primer amplification. Assay: immunoSEQ multiplex PCR; the TCRdb copy retains only in-frame clones and omits some. The V and J calls and clone size are taken from that table; D and trimming were inferred from the DNA. The sample consists of over 250,000 clones, about 73% of them appearing once. The sequence was collected from a woman of 80 years or more with acute or convalescent COVID-19. Material for sequencing was peripheral blood.

The DNA for the CDR3 is TGTGCCAGCAGCGTAGCAGGGGGGTACACAGATACGCAGTATTTT. It encodes CASSVAGGYTDTQYF. The gene calls are TRBV9 and TRBJ2-3, with a tentative D call TRBD1 (7 bases). Germline CDR1 SGDLS, CDR2 YYNGEE. The CDR3 length is 15 residues. Trimming pared 0 bases from V and 2 bases from J, leaving 10 bases between.